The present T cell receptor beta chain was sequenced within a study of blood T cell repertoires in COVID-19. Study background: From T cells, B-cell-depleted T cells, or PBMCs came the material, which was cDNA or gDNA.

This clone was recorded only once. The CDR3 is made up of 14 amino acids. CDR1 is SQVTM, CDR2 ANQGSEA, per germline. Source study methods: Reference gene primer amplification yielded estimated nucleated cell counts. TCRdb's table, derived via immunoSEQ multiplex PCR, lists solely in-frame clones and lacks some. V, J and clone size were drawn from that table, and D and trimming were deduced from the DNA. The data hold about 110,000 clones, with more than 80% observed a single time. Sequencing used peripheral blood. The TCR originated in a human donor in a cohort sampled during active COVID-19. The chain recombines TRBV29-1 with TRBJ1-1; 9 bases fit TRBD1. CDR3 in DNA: TGCAGGGGGAGTACAGGGGGCAGGAACACTGAAGCTTTCTTT. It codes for CRGSTGGRNTEAFF.